Listed below are T cell receptor beta chains from one sample, sequenced in a study of PD-L1 blockade in urothelial cancer. Measured with immunoSEQ multiplex PCR; TCRdb has only the in-frame clones, and not every one. The sample holds some 42,000 clones, more than 65% seen once. This sample comprised PBMCs, obtained around atezolizumab (anti-PD-L1) treatment. The receptors come from a man between 65 and 80 years old with urothelial cancer. Both conserved end residues are part of each CDR3. A D gene is named only where the DNA matches it firmly. Some rows mark clone size as missing; the rest say once, few, many or name a class of expanded clone.

D gene,J gene,V gene,clone size,CDR3 protein,CDR3 DNA
TRBD1,TRBJ1-4,TRBV6-1,few,CASRDGGTVNEKLFF,TGTGCCAGCAGAGACGGAGGGACAGTTAATGAAAAACTGTTTTTT
NA,TRBJ2-5,TRBV10-2,NA,CASSVTGETQYF,TGCGCCAGCAGTGTGACGGGGGAGACCCAGTACTTC
NA,TRBJ2-7,TRBV6-6,once,CASMGTQGREQYF,TGTGCCAGCATGGGAACCCAGGGTAGAGAGCAGTACTTC
TRBD2,TRBJ2-5,TRBV18,NA,CASSRTSGRETQYF,TGTGCCAGCTCACGCACTAGCGGGAGAGAGACCCAGTACTTC
TRBD1,TRBJ1-1,TRBV18,few,CASSTLQGSNTEAFF,TGTGCCAGCTCAACCCTACAGGGGTCGAACACTGAAGCTTTCTTT
NA,TRBJ2-5,TRBV7-9,NA,CASSLKSGLANKETQYF,TGTGCCAGCAGCTTAAAAAGCGGGCTAGCTAATAAAGAGACCCAGTACTTC
TRBD2,TRBJ2-7,TRBV13,NA,CASGYSGSYEQYF,TGTGCCAGCGGCTATAGCGGGTCATACGAGCAGTACTTC
NA,TRBJ2-7,TRBV10-3,NA,CAISDEELDSRSYEQYF,TGTGCCATCAGTGATGAGGAGTTGGACAGTCGCTCCTACGAGCAGTACTTC
NA,TRBJ2-2,TRBV7-2,NA,CASSLGQGNTGELFF,TGTGCCAGCAGCTTAGGGCAGGGAAACACCGGGGAGCTGTTTTTT
TRBD2,TRBJ2-2,TRBV6-1,NA,CASSESLAGGGTGELFF,TGTGCCAGCAGTGAATCACTAGCGGGAGGAGGGACCGGGGAGCTGTTTTTT
NA,TRBJ2-2,TRBV19,NA,CASSMVGHTGELFF,TGTGCCAGTAGTATGGTGGGGCACACCGGGGAGCTGTTTTTT
TRBD2,TRBJ2-2,TRBV4-3,NA,CASSQDSGSGTGELFF,TGCGCCAGCAGCCAAGATAGCGGGAGTGGCACCGGGGAGCTGTTTTTT
TRBD2,TRBJ2-7,TRBV5-5,NA,CASSSETLRGVEQYF,TGTGCCAGCAGCTCGGAGACTCTACGGGGGGTCGAGCAGTACTTC
NA,TRBJ1-2,TRBV29-1,few,CSVGTDYGYTF,TGCAGCGTGGGCACAGACTATGGCTACACCTTC
NA,TRBJ2-2,TRBV11-3,NA,CASSLVRDTGELFF,TGTGCCAGCAGCTTGGTACGGGACACCGGGGAGCTGTTTTTT
NA,TRBJ2-7,TRBV28,once,CASSLISDEQYF,TGTGCCAGCAGTTTGATATCGGACGAGCAGTACTTC
NA,TRBJ1-2,TRBV7-9,NA,CASSLTANYGYTF,TGTGCCAGCAGCTTAACAGCTAACTATGGCTACACCTTC
TRBD1,TRBJ1-1,TRBV5-1,NA,CASSSTETGAEAFF,TGCGCCAGCAGCTCTACAGAGACAGGGGCAGAAGCTTTCTTT
NA,TRBJ2-7,TRBV7-9,NA,CASSPSLRSDEQYF,TGTGCCAGCAGCCCGTCCTTACGGTCGGACGAGCAGTACTTC
NA,TRBJ2-3,TRBV11-2,NA,CASSSKGDYTDTQYF,TGTGCCAGCAGCTCAAAGGGGGATTACACAGATACGCAGTATTTT
NA,TRBJ2-1,TRBV7-3,NA,CASSLMGRGYNEQFF,TGTGCCAGCAGCTTAATGGGGCGCGGTTACAATGAGCAGTTCTTC
TRBD1,TRBJ1-5,TRBV27,NA,CASSLLGTGGNQPQHF,TGTGCCAGCAGCTTATTGGGGACAGGCGGCAATCAGCCCCAGCATTTT
TRBD2,TRBJ2-1,TRBV6-5,NA,CAVAGGISYNEQFF,TGTGCCGTGGCGGGAGGAATCTCCTACAATGAGCAGTTCTTC
TRBD1,TRBJ1-2,TRBV19,NA,CATQDRGYGYTF,TGTGCCACCCAGGACAGGGGGTATGGCTACACCTTC
NA,TRBJ2-7,TRBV14,NA,CASSQSGSGEQYF,TGTGCCAGCAGCCAATCGGGGTCGGGCGAGCAGTACTTC
NA,TRBJ2-6,TRBV27,NA,CASSLFLAGANVLTF,TGTGCCAGCAGTTTATTTTTGGCCGGGGCCAACGTCCTGACTTTC
NA,TRBJ1-5,TRBV15,NA,CATSSQGSQPQHF,TGTGCCACCAGCAGCCAGGGGTCTCAGCCCCAGCATTTT